This T cell receptor (beta chain) was sequenced for a study of T cell responses to AZD1222 COVID-19 vaccine. Per germline, CDR1 SGHDT and CDR2 YYEEEE. The CDR3 runs to 15 residues. With 0 bases removed from V and 0 bases from J, the gap between germline ends came to 7 bases. Here immunoSEQ multiplex PCR was the method, and the copy in TCRdb shows in-frame clones only, minus some. In the table there are about 110,000 clones, about 92% of which are singletons. The material was peripheral blood, obtained on day 0 of AZD1222 vaccination. This TCR came from an adult in good health. The J gene is TRBJ2-1, the V gene TRBV5-6; no reliable D call. CDR3 DNA sequence: TGTGCCAGCAGCTTGGTGGCGAACTCCTACAATGAGCAGTTCTTC. Translated, it gives CASSLVANSYNEQFF.